Following are 19 T cell receptor beta chains from one sample sequenced in a study of technical replicates of blood from a handful of donors. Repertoires were generated with immunoSEQ multiplex PCR, while TCRdb's copy carries only in-frame clones and drops some. The repertoire consists of roughly 82,000 clones, with 96% occurring once and the leading ten covering 0.37%. Sample: T cells isolated from PBMCs. The receptors shown here come from a human donor in good health.

The chain has TRBV29-1 and TRBJ2-5, with D perhaps matching TRBD2 (6 bases). Germline V gene lookup returns CDR1 SQVTM and CDR2 ANQGSEA. The CDR3 has 13 amino acids. Between the trimmed V and J ends, which lost 7 bases and 3 bases, there was a span of 15 bases. The CDR3 nucleotides are TGCAGCGGACGCTGGACGGGAGAAGAGACCCAGTACTTC. It translates to CSGRWTGEETQYF. The full variable domain, its missing parts supplied by reference TRBV29-1 and TRBJ2-5, is SAVISQKPSRDICQRGTSLTIQCQVDSQVTMMFWYRQQPGQSLTLIATANQGSEATYESGFVIDKFPISRPNLTFSTLTVSNMSPEDSSIYLCSGRWTGEETQYFGPGTRLLVL.

The chain uses TRBV2 and TRBJ2-3; TRBD2 aligns across 12 bases. With V trimmed by 6 bases and J by 6 bases, 7 bases remained unmatched. CDR3 length: 15 residues. Germline CDR1 is SNHLY and CDR2 is FYNNEI. The CDR3 DNA reads TGTGCCAGCAGCGACCGGACTAGCGGGGAGGATACGCAGTATTTT. This translates into CASSDRTSGEDTQYF. Full variable domain (remainder filled in from reference TRBV2 and TRBJ2-3): EPEVTQTPSHQVTQMGQEVILRCVPISNHLYFYWYRQILGQKVEFLVSFYNNEISEKSEIFDDQFSVERPDGSNFTLKIRSTKLEDSAMYFCASSDRTSGEDTQYFGPGTRLTVL.

The chain has TRBV4-1 and TRBJ2-1; TRBD2 might be the D (6 bases). CDR1 and CDR2 from the germline V gene are MGHRA and YSYEKL. CDR3 size: 13 residues. V lost 0 bases, J lost 10 bases, and 10 bases lay in between. The CDR3 DNA reads TGCGCCAGCAGCCAAGATTGGGGGGACGAGCAGTTCTTC. This gives the protein CASSQDWGDEQFF.

V usage is TRBV28 and J usage is TRBJ1-2, with 7 bases matching TRBD1. Germline assignment: CDR1 MDHEN and CDR2 SYDVKM. Germline trimming cut 7 bases from V and 2 bases from J; bases unmatched to any gene: 10. This CDR3 contains 15 residues. Here the CDR3 reads CASNDRARGNYGYTF. The CDR3 DNA sequence: TGTGCCAGCAACGACAGGGCCCGAGGAAACTATGGCTACACCTTC.

The J gene is TRBJ1-1, the V gene TRBV10-3; TRBD1 matches 9 bases. Germline V CDR1 and CDR2: ENHRY, SYGVKD. The CDR3 totals 14 residues. Germline trimming cut 4 bases from V and 7 bases from J; bases unmatched to any gene: 7. Written as DNA, the CDR3 is TGTGCCATCAGTGCGGGACAGGGACACTTTGAAGCTTTCTTT. Its protein product is CAISAGQGHFEAFF.

The chain carries TRBV4-2 and TRBJ2-2; D perhaps matches TRBD2 (6 bases). Trimming pared 1 base from V and 8 bases from J, leaving 11 bases between. This CDR3 has 14 residues. Per the germline V gene, CDR1 is LGHNA and CDR2 is YNFKEQ. In nucleotides, the CDR3 is TGTGCCAGCAGCCAAGTGTCCGGGAGTGGGGAGCTGTTTTTT. Amino acid sequence: CASSQVSGSGELFF.

The chain is built from TRBV18 and TRBJ2-1, with D tentatively TRBD1 (6 bases). Per germline, CDR1 KGHSH and CDR2 LQKENI. This CDR3 has 14 amino acids. V lost 3 bases, J lost 5 bases, and 11 bases lay in between. In nucleotides, the CDR3 is TGTGCCAGCTCACCGCAGGGGCAGAACAATGAGCAGTTCTTC. The encoded protein is CASSPQGQNNEQFF. The variable domain in full, completed from reference TRBV18 and TRBJ2-1, reads NAGVMQNPRHLVRRRGQEARLRCSPMKGHSHVYWYRQLPEEGLKFMVYLQKENIIDESGMPKERFSAEFPKEGPSILRIQQVVRGDSAAYFCASSPQGQNNEQFFGPGTRLTVL.

This chain uses TRBV4-3 with TRBJ2-2; 8 nucleotides match TRBD1. V shed 1 base, J shed 2 bases, and the junction held 3 bases outside the gene matches. The CDR3 runs to 16 residues. Germline CDR1 and CDR2: LGHNA and YSLEER. This chain's CDR3 is CASSQGTGKNTGELFF. The CDR3 nucleotides are TGCGCCAGCAGCCAAGGGACAGGGAAAAACACCGGGGAGCTGTTTTTT.

The chain links TRBV30 to TRBJ2-2; 8 bases line up with TRBD2. Looked up from germline, CDR1 is GTSNPN and CDR2 is SVGIG (reference sequence). The ends lost 0 bases at V and 5 bases at J; junction bases unmatched: 2. This CDR3 has 14 residues. CDR3 protein: CAWSVERETGELFF. The CDR3 DNA reads TGTGCCTGGAGTGTCGAGCGGGAGACCGGGGAGCTGTTTTTT.

Remarks on this clone: One junction end disagrees with the germline gene, perhaps due to a read error. V and J are TRBV7-7 and TRBJ1-1, with 7 bases lining up with TRBD1. This CDR3 has 14 residues. Germline V gives CDR1 SSHAT, CDR2 FNYEAQ (reference sequence). CDR3 nucleotides: TGTGCTAGCAGCCCACAGGGGTTGAACACTGAAGCTTTCTTT. Translating gives CASSPQGLNTEAFF.

This sequence joins TRBV10-3 and TRBJ2-7, with TRBD1 identical over 9 bases. This CDR3 has 17 residues. The germline V gene encodes CDR1 ENHRY and CDR2 SYGVKD. J was trimmed by 1 base and V by 2 bases; bases with no gene match: 9. This CDR3 is CAISETGTGMVSYEQYF. The CDR3 DNA reads TGTGCCATCAGTGAGACCGGGACAGGGATGGTATCCTACGAGCAGTACTTC.

This chain uses TRBV10-1 with TRBJ1-4, with TRBD1 as a possible D gene (5 bases). V was clipped by 11 bases and J by 7 bases, with 17 bases between them. CDR1 WNHNN and CDR2 SYGVQD come from the germline V gene (reference sequence). CDR3 size: 13 residues. CDR3 nucleotide sequence: TGCGCCCGGCCCAAGGGGAGGAGTGAAAAACTGTTTTTT. It specifies CARPKGRSEKLFF.

The rearrangement uses TRBV9 and TRBJ1-4, with 7 bases that match TRBD1. Germline V gives CDR1 SGDLS, CDR2 YYNGEE. There are 14 residues in the CDR3. J lost 5 bases, V lost 4 bases, and 5 bases had no gene match. CDR3 in DNA: TGTGCCAGCAGCCGGACAGGCCAGAATGAAAAACTGTTTTTT. Its protein product is CASSRTGQNEKLFF.

The chain employs TRBV4-1 and TRBJ2-1; D unresolved. The length of the CDR3 is 13 residues. CDR1 MGHRA and CDR2 YSYEKL come from the germline V gene. The V end was cut by 1 base, the J end by 7 bases, with 8 bases between. The CDR3 nucleotides are TGCGCCAGCAGCCAAGTGTCAGAAAATGAGCAGTTCTTC. It is translated as CASSQVSENEQFF.

This chain links TRBV5-6 with TRBJ2-1; 8 nucleotides agree with TRBD2. The length of the CDR3 is 16 residues. CDR1 is SGHDT and CDR2 is YYEEEE in the germline V gene. Trimming at V came to 1 base and at J to 4 bases, leaving 7 bases not matched to a gene. CDR3 amino acids: CASSLRREALYNEQFF. As DNA, the CDR3 is TGTGCCAGCAGCTTGCGGCGGGAGGCCTTATACAATGAGCAGTTCTTC.

This clone was seen only once. J is TRBJ2-3 and V is TRBV9; 8 nucleotides line up with TRBD2. The V gene's germline CDR1 is SGDLS and CDR2 YYNGEE. Trimming removed 0 bases from V and 0 bases from J; junction bases left unmatched: 9. This CDR3 spans 18 amino acids. CDR3 nucleotides: TGTGCCAGCAGCGTAGATTCGGGAGGGGGGATAAGCACAGATACGCAGTATTTT. It translates to CASSVDSGGGISTDTQYF.

The rearrangement links TRBV9 to TRBJ1-1; 7 bases match TRBD1. The junction had 4 bases not matched to a gene; V was cut back by 0 bases and J by 2 bases. The CDR3 sequence is 15 residues long. Germline CDR1 reads SGDLS; CDR2 reads YYNGEE. Here the CDR3 reads CASSVEQGLNTEAFF. In DNA form, the CDR3 reads TGTGCCAGCAGCGTAGAACAGGGGCTCAACACTGAAGCTTTCTTT. Full variable domain (missing parts from reference TRBV9 and TRBJ1-1): DSGVTQTPKHLITATGQRVTLRCSPRSGDLSVYWYQQSLDQGLQFLIQYYNGEERAKGNILERFSAQQFPDLHSELNLSSLELGDSALYFCASSVEQGLNTEAFFGQGTRLTVV.

The chain employs TRBV10-3 and TRBJ1-1; no clear D gene. The germline gives CDR1 ENHRY, CDR2 SYGVKD. V was clipped by 6 bases and J by 1 base, with 9 bases between them. This CDR3 is 13 amino acids long. The CDR3 nucleotides read TGTGCCATCAGGAAAGACTCGAACACTGAAGCTTTCTTT. The encoded protein is CAIRKDSNTEAFF.

The chain combines TRBV4-3 with TRBJ1-3; 8 bases match TRBD1. The CDR3 covers 15 residues. V was clipped by 3 bases and J by 2 bases; unmatched bases: 3. Germline loops: CDR1 LGHNA, CDR2 YSLEER. The CDR3 spells CASSQYRGAGNTIYF. In DNA form, the CDR3 reads TGCGCCAGCAGCCAGTACAGGGGGGCTGGAAACACCATATATTTT.